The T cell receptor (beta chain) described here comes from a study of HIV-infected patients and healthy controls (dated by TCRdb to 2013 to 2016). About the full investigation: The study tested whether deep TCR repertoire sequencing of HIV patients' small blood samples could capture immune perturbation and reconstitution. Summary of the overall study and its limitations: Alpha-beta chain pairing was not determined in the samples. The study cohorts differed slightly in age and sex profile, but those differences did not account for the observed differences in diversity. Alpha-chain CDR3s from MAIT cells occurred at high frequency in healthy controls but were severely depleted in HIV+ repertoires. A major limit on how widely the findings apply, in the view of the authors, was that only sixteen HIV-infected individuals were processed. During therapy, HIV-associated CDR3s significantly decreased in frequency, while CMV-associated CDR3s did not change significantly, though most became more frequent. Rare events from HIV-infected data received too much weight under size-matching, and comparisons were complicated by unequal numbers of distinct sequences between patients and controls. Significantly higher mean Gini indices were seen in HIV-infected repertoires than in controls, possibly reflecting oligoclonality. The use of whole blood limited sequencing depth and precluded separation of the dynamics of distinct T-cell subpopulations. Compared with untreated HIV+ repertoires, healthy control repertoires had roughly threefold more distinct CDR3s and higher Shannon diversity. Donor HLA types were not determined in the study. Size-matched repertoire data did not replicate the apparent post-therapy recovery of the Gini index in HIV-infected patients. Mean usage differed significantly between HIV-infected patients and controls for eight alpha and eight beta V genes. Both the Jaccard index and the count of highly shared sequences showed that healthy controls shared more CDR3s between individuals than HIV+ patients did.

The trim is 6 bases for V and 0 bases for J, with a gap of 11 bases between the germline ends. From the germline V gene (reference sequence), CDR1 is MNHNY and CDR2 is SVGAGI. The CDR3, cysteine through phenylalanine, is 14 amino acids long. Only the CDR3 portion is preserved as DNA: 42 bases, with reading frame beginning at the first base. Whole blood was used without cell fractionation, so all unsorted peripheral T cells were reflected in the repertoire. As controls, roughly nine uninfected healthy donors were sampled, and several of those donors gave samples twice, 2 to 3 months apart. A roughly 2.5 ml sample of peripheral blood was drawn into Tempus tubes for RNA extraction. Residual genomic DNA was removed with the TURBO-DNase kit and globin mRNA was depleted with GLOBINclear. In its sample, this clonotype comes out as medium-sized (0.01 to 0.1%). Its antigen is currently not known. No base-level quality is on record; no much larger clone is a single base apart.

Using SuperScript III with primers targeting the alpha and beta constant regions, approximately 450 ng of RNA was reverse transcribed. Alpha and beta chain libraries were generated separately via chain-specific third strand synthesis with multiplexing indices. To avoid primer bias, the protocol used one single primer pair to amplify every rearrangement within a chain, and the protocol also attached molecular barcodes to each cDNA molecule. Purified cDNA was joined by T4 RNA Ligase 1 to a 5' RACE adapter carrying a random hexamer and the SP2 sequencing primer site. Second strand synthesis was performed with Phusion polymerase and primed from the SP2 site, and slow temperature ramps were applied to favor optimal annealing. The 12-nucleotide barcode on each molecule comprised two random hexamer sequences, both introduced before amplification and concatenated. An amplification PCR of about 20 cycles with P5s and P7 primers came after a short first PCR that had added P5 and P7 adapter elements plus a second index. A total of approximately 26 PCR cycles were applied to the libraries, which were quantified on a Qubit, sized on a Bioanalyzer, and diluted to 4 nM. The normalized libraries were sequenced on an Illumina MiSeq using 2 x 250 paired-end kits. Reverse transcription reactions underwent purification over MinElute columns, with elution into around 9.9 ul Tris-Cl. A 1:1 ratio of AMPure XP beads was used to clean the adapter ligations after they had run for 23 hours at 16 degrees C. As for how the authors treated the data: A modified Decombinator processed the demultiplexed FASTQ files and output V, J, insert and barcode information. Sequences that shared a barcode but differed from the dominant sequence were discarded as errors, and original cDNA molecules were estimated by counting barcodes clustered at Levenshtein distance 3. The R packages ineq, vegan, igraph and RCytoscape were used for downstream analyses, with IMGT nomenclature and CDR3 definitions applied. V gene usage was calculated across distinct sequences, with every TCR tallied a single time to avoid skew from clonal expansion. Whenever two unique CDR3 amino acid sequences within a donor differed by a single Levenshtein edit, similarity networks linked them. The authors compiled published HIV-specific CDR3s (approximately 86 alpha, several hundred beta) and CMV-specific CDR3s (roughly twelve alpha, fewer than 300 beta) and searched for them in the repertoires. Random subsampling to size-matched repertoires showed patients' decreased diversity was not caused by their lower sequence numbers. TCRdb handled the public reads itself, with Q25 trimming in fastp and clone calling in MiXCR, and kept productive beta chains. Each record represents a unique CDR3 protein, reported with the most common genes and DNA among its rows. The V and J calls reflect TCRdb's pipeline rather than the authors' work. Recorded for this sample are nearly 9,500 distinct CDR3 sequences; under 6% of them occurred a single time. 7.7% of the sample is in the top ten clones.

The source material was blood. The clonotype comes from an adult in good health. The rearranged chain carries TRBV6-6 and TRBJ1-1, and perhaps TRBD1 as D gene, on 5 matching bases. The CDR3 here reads CASRTEKVNTEAFF. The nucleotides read TGTGCCAGCAGGACAGAGAAAGTGAACACTGAAGCTTTCTTT.